The 3 T cell receptor beta chains in this list originate from one sample, sequenced in a study of tumor-infiltrating lymphocytes in primary liver carcinoma. The template, roughly 510 ng total RNA, yielded TCR beta cDNA made with a constant-region primer. Sequencing libraries for TCR beta derived from three nested multiplex PCR rounds that used slightly modified ARM-PCR. Two initial PCR rounds of around 9 cycles each paired TRBV1-TRBV30 forward primers with a C-beta reverse primer. TCRdb redid the calling of the multiplex PCR reads with MiXCR, one entry per CDR3 protein. The sample consists of 250,000 to 350,000 distinct CDR3 sequences, roughly 60% of them appearing once. It was unsorted whole blood that yielded blood RNA, and germline DNA was also extracted. Sample: peripheral blood. The origin of the receptors is a woman in her 30s with primary liver carcinoma and hepatitis B virus infection.

This clonotype has a handful of counts. J is TRBJ1-1 and V is TRBV10-3, with D perhaps matching TRBD1 (6 bases). This CDR3 has 13 residues. Per the germline V gene, CDR1 is ENHRY and CDR2 is SYGVKD. V lost 10 bases to trimming and J lost 6 bases, with 18 bases between them. CDR3 DNA: TGTGCCACCTTAAACAGGGATAGGGCTGAAGCTTTCTTT. Amino acids: CATLNRDRAEAFF.

The gene calls are TRBV6-5 and TRBJ1-6; D may be TRBD1 (6 bases). Germline CDR1 reads MNHEY; CDR2 reads SVGAGI. V was shortened by 5 bases and J by 5 bases, with 10 bases between the two germline ends. This CDR3 has 14 amino acids. The CDR3, as DNA: TGTGCCAGCAGTAAACGGACAGATAATTCACCCCTCCACTTT. Amino acid sequence: CASSKRTDNSPLHF.

The chain links TRBV4-1 to TRBJ1-4, with D unresolved. Germline V gene data show CDR1 as MGHRA and CDR2 as YSYEKL. V lost 3 bases and J 3 bases, leaving 11 bases between the germline ends. The CDR3 has 15 residues. CDR3 region: CASSQVRASNEKLFF. In DNA form, the CDR3 reads TGCGCCAGCAGCCAGGTGAGGGCATCTAATGAAAAACTGTTTTTT.